The T cell receptor beta chain under discussion was sequenced for a study of T cells in tumors after PD-1 blockade (dated by TCRdb to 2018 to 2020). About the full investigation: Prior checkpoint blockade, systemic immunosuppressant use, and recent radiotherapy or other anti-cancer therapy within 4 weeks were grounds for patient exclusion. Ongoing daily vismodegib 150 mg was also given to a subset of patients during anti-PD-1 treatment. To compare clonotypes in blood versus tumor, bulk TCR sequencing was run on around ten peripheral blood samples drawn from about five patients. RECIST version 1.1 was the standard used to evaluate clinical response. An average of about 110,000 TCR templates (range about 23,000-257,772) and fewer than 45,000 unique clonotypes was obtained for peripheral blood samples. Using site-matched tumors from BCC or SCC patients sampled before and after anti-PD-1 therapy, the study carried out paired single-cell RNA and TCR sequencing. Treatment consisted of either cemiplimab 350 mg every 2 weeks or pembrolizumab 200 mg every 3 weeks.

On the study overall, not on this receptor specifically: Where the novel T cell clones came from was not determined, and possible sources could include lymphoid organs or rare unexpanded clones inside the tumor or in the tumor periphery. Approximately 38% of the TCR clonotypes from tumors also showed up in blood, and some novel exhausted tumor clones were present in pre-treatment blood, which suggests peripheral recruitment.

Deep TCRbeta sequencing was performed with the immunoSEQ platform. Under the source paper's analysis protocol: Only productive rearrangements were exported from the immunoSEQ Analyzer for downstream analysis. T cell phenotypes were assigned to bulk TCRbeta clonotypes by matching the clonotypes to single-cell RNA+TCR-seq clones that had the same TCRbeta sequence. Tumor enrichment of a clone was calculated by dividing the clone's tumor frequency by the clone's PBMC frequency, both taken from bulk TCR sequencing. TCRs were grouped by GLIPH into specificity groups, defined as clusters of distinct TCRs likely recognizing common antigens via shared CDR3 motifs. TCRdb's version of the immuneACCESS table is confined to in-frame rearrangements and falls short of the full clone set. An unresolved V gene accounts for under half of the shortfall where checked; the remainder is of unknown origin. V and J calls and clone size are those listed in that table; D and trimming were worked out from the DNA. The sample profile shows about 63,000 clones; around 72% of them were found once. The ten most abundant clones make up about 4.8% of the sample.

The CDR3 numbers 14 residues from cysteine through phenylalanine. CDR3 DNA is the only sequence kept; it has 42 bases, read in frame from the first base. V gives up 3 bases and J gives up 7 bases, and the segment between their germline ends measures 13 bases. According to the germline V gene, CDR1 reads ENHRY and CDR2 reads SYGVKD. The sample holds a few counts of this clone. No antigen is known for it. Base qualities are missing; no much larger clone stands one base away. The time point label corresponds to: after anti-PD-1 therapy. For bulk TCRbeta sequencing, genomic DNA was extracted from tumor biopsies or peripheral blood, and input amounts ranged from roughly 550 ng to 6,004 ng. All patients had histologically proven advanced or metastatic basal or squamous cell carcinoma and were poor candidates for surgical resection. Of the ten or so patients making up the basal cell carcinoma cohort, roughly 8 underwent bulk tumor TCR sequencing.

The sequence was obtained from a human donor with basal cell carcinoma. This chain joins TRBV10-3 to TRBJ2-1; no D segment can be confidently identified. The source material was PBMCs, sampled after anti-PD-1 treatment. The nucleotides are TGTGCCATCAGTGATGTACTCGAGGTGAATGAGCAGTTCTTC. Its protein product is CAISDVLEVNEQFF.